This T cell receptor (beta chain) was sequenced during a study of cytomegalovirus exposure and HLA in healthy donors. The length of the CDR3 is 18 residues. Germline CDR1 and CDR2: SGHRS and YFSETQ. V was clipped by 0 bases and J by 3 bases, with 21 bases between them. Findings of the study overall: The only immune exposure information that was available was CMV serostatus. Researchers counted about 150 TCR beta chains as cytomegalovirus-associated. Most TCRs appeared rarely, but some public TCRs recurred in many donors. In vitro experiments confirmed that a few CMV-associated chains were specific for CMV antigens.

Points on this clone: Its specificity is not known.

PCR involved 60 Vbeta and 13 Jbeta primers. Sequencing was performed with immunoSEQ multiplex PCR; in TCRdb, only in-frame clones are kept and a portion is missing. Of about 130,000 clones listed, 81% are singletons. This receptor was taken from a man younger than 35 in good health and CMV-seronegative. This chain uses TRBV5-1 with TRBJ1-1; D gene unclear. Sequencing was carried out using PBMCs. CDR3 protein: CASSLALRTGGKDTEAFF. The CDR3 DNA reads TGCGCCAGCAGCTTGGCGCTTAGGACCGGAGGAAAAGACACTGAAGCTTTCTTT.